This T cell receptor (beta chain) was sequenced in a study of CD8 T cells in ankylosing spondylitis. TCRdb re-analysed the 5' RACE reads in MiXCR, keeping a single row per CDR3 protein. The top ten clones hold around 6% of a sample with 150,000 to 200,000 distinct CDR3 sequences, around a third of them seen once. Germline loops: CDR1 MDHEN, CDR2 SYDVKM. V was shortened by 9 bases and J by 7 bases, with 16 bases between the two germline ends. The CDR3 runs 14 residues. Sample: synovial fluid, either unsorted or a sorted T cell fraction (not recorded which). The chain links TRBV28 to TRBJ1-6; weak D call: TRBD1 (5 bases). This clonotype was obtained from a male donor with ankylosing spondylitis. The CDR3 loop reads CASWGGFWNSPLHF. The CDR3 DNA is TGTGCCAGTTGGGGGGGGTTTTGGAATTCACCCCTCCACTTT. Together with reference TRBV28 and TRBJ1-6, the CDR3 gives the full variable domain: DVKVTQSSRYLVKRTGEKVFLECVQDMDHENMFWYRQDPGLGLRLIYFSYDVKMKEKGDIPEGYSVSREKKERFSLILESASTNQTSMYLCASWGGFWNSPLHFGNGTRLTVT.